The T cell receptor beta chain under discussion was sequenced for a study of patients and donors after allogeneic stem cell transplantation. The CDR3 length is 14 residues. V lost 3 bases, J lost 3 bases, and 5 bases stayed unmatched. CDR1 is SEHNR and CDR2 is FQNEAQ in the germline V gene (reference sequence). TCRdb fed the RT-PCR reads into MiXCR, producing one record per CDR3 protein. The sample gives some 200,000 distinct CDR3 sequences, 35% to 50% of which show up once; 33% is in the top ten. There are a few counts of this clonotype. This chain links TRBV7-9 with TRBJ2-7, with 7 bases aligning to TRBD1. Sequenced input: blood, either unsorted or a sorted T cell fraction (not recorded which). The clonotype comes from a human donor who was either an allogeneic HSCT recipient or a stem cell or donor lymphocyte infusion donor (not recorded which). It is not recorded whose cells these are; they may come from a transplant donor. Here the CDR3 DNA reads TGTGCCAGCAGCTTCGGACAGGCCTTCTACGAGCAGTACTTC. This translates into CASSFGQAFYEQYF.